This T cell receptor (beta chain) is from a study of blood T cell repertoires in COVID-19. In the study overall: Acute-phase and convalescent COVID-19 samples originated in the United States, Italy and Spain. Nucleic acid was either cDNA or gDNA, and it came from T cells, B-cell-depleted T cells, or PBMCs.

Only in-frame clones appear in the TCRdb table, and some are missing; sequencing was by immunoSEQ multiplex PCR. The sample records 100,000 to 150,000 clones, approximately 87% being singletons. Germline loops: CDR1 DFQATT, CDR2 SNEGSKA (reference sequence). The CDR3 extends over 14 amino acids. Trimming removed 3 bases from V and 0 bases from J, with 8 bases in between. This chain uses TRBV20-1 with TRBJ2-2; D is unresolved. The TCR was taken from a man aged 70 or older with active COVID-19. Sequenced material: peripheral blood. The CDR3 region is CSASFSSNTGELFF. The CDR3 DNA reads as TGCAGTGCTAGTTTCAGTTCGAACACCGGGGAGCTGTTTTTT.